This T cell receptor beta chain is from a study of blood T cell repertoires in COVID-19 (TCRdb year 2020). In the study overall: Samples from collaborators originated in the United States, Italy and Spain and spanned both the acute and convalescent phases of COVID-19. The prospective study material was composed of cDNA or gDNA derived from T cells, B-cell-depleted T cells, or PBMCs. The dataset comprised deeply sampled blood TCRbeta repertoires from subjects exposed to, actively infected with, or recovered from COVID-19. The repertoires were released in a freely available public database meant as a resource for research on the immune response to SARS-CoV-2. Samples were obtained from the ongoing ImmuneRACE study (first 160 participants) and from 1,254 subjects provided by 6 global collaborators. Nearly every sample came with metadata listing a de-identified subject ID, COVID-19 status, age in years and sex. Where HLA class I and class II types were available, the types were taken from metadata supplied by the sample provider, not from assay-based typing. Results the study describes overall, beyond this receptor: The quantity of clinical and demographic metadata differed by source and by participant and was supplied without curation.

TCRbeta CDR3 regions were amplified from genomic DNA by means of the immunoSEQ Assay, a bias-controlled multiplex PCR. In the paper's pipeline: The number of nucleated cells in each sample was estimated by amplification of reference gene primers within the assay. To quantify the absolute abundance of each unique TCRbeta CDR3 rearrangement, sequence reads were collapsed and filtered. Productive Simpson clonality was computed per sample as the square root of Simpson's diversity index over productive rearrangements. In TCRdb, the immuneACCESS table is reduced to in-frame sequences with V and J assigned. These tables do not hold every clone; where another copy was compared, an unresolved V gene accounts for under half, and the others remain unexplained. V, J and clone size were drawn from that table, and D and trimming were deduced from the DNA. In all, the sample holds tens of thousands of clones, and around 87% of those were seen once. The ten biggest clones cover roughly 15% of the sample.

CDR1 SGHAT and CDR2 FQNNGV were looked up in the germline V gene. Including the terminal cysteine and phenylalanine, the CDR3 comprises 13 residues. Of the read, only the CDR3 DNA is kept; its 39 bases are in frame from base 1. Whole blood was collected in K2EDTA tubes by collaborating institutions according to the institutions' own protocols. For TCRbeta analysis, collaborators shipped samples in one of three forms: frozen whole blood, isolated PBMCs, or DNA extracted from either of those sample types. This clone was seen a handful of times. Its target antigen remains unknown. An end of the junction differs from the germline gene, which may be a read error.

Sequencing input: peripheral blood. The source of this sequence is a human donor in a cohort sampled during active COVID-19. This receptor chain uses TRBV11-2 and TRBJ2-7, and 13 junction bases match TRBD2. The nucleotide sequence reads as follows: TGTGCCAGCAGCTCTCCGGGACTAGCGGGACCTTGCTTC. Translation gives CASSSPGLAGPCF. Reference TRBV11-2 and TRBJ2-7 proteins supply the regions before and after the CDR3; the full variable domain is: EAGVAQSPRYKIIEKRQSVAFWCNPISGHATLYWYQQILGQGPKLLIQFQNNGVVDDSQLPKDRFSAERLKGVDSTLKIQPAKLEDSAVYLCASSSPGLAGPCFGPGTRLTVT.